Following are 15 T cell receptor beta chains from one sample sequenced in a study of blood T cell repertoires in COVID-19. TCRdb's copy holds only in-frame clones and misses some; the assay was immunoSEQ multiplex PCR. The table shows more than 80,000 clones, with approximately 83% occurring only once. The specimen was peripheral blood. Receptor source: a woman in her 70s with acute or convalescent COVID-19.

This clone was detected only a few times. The chain combines TRBV27 with TRBJ2-7; 7 bases agree with TRBD1. Per the germline V gene, CDR1 is MNHEY and CDR2 is SMNVEV (reference sequence). The CDR3 spans 15 residues. V gave up 2 bases and J gave up 7 bases; unmatched junction bases: 11. The CDR3 DNA is TGTGCCAGCAGTTTAAGCACTACAGGGGTGGGGGAGCAGTACTTC. Its translation: CASSLSTTGVGEQYF.

The V gene is TRBV28, the J gene TRBJ1-2; 10 bases match TRBD1. This CDR3 spans 15 amino acids. Germline V gene data show CDR1 as MDHEN and CDR2 as SYDVKM. Unmatched junction bases numbered 12, after V lost 10 bases and J lost 4 bases. CDR3 sequence (DNA): TGTGCCACCAAATCGGGACAGGGGAATGCCTATGGCTACACCTTC. Its translation is CATKSGQGNAYGYTF.

V usage is TRBV19 and J usage is TRBJ1-1; D may be TRBD1 (6 bases). Germline V gene sequence: CDR1 LNHDA, CDR2 SQIVND (reference sequence). This CDR3 region has 15 residues. V lost 4 bases, J lost 10 bases, and 22 bases lay in between. The CDR3 sequence: CASSTTAGVGLGAFF. The CDR3 DNA reads TGTGCCAGTAGTACCACCGCAGGGGTTGGGCTCGGAGCTTTCTTT.

The chain joins TRBV7-2 to TRBJ2-7; D is perhaps TRBD2 (5 bases). Per the germline V gene, CDR1 is SGHTA and CDR2 is FQGNSA. This CDR3 spans 14 amino acids. V was pared by 0 bases and J by 1 base, with 7 bases between. The CDR3 loop is CASSLASGSYEQYF. The CDR3 coding sequence is TGTGCCAGCAGCTTAGCAAGCGGTTCCTACGAGCAGTACTTC.

The CDR3 reads CASRGTGATNEKLFF. The CDR3 nucleotides are TGTGCCAGCCGAGGGACAGGTGCAACTAATGAAAAACTGTTTTTT. V usage is TRBV2 and J usage is TRBJ1-4, with 8 bases identical to TRBD1. The germline V gene encodes CDR1 SNHLY and CDR2 FYNNEI. This CDR3 is 15 amino acids long. The trim removed 8 bases at V and 0 bases at J, leaving 5 bases unmatched.

The chain recombines TRBV27 with TRBJ2-1; a possible D gene is TRBD1 (6 bases). The CDR3 is 14 amino acids. V lost 4 bases to trimming and J lost 7 bases, with 14 bases between them. Germline V gene sequence: CDR1 MNHEY, CDR2 SMNVEV (reference sequence). The CDR3 DNA is TGTGCCAGCAGTTCCTGGGGGCGTGAAAATGAGCAGTTCTTC. As protein: CASSSWGRENEQFF.

The V gene is TRBV14, the J gene TRBJ2-1; TRBD2 might be the D (7 bases). The CDR3 loop spans 17 amino acids. V shed 2 bases and J shed 3 bases, with 17 bases lying between them. Germline CDR1 and CDR2: SGHDN and FVKESK. The CDR3 DNA follows: TGTGCCAGCAGCCAACCCCTCACGGGGGGCTACTACAATGAGCAGTTCTTC. This translates into CASSQPLTGGYYNEQFF.

The chain carries TRBV5-1 and TRBJ2-6, with 11 bases lining up with TRBD1. The CDR3 sequence is 17 residues long. V shed 4 bases, J shed 4 bases, and the junction held 7 bases outside the gene matches. Germline CDR1 reads SGHRS; CDR2 reads YFSETQ. CDR3 sequence (DNA): TGCGCCAGCAGCCTTGGGACAGGGGGAACCGGGGCCAACGTCCTGACTTTC. This codes for CASSLGTGGTGANVLTF. Supplemented by reference TRBV5-1 and TRBJ2-6, the full variable domain reads KAGVTQTPRYLIKTRGQQVTLSCSPISGHRSVSWYQQTPGQGLQFLFEYFSETQRNKGNFPGRFSGRQFSNSRSEMNVSTLELGDSALYLCASSLGTGGTGANVLTFGAGSRLTVL.

A few counts support this clone. This chain connects TRBV7-9 to TRBJ2-3, with 7 bases matching TRBD1. The germline V gene encodes CDR1 SEHNR and CDR2 FQNEAQ (reference sequence). Trimming took 1 base from V and 7 from J; bases not matched to a gene: 11. The CDR3 loop spans 16 amino acids. The CDR3 loop is CASSLGPETGRHTQYF. The CDR3 DNA sequence: TGTGCCAGCAGCTTAGGCCCGGAGACAGGGCGCCATACGCAGTATTTT.

This chain connects TRBV12-3 or TRBV12-4 to TRBJ1-1; D ambiguous. The CDR3 is made up of 11 amino acids. Trimming pared 6 bases from V and 7 bases from J, leaving 9 bases between. In nucleotides, the CDR3 is TGTGCCAGCAGATATTACAGTGAAGCTTTCTTT. This codes for CASRYYSEAFF.

The V call is TRBV5-1, the J call TRBJ1-4; a weak D match, TRBD1 (5 bases). Germline CDR1 is SGHRS and CDR2 is YFSETQ. Deletions cut 5 bases from V and 3 bases from J, with 8 bases between. The length of the CDR3 is 13 residues. The CDR3 DNA reads TGCGCCAGCAGGGGGGGACCTAATGAAAAACTGTTTTTT. It is translated as CASRGGPNEKLFF.

The chain couples TRBV28 to TRBJ1-4; the D gene is possibly TRBD1 (5 bases). V was cut by 3 bases and J by 7 bases, with 18 bases left in between. Looked up from germline, CDR1 is MDHEN and CDR2 is SYDVKM. There are 16 residues in the CDR3. CDR3 sequence reads: CASSFLRAAGVEKLFF. DNA for the CDR3: TGTGCCAGCAGTTTTCTCAGGGCCGCGGGAGTTGAAAAACTGTTTTTT.

The rearrangement links TRBV5-6 to TRBJ2-4; TRBD2 agrees at 13 bases. This CDR3 comprises 15 residues. CDR1 and CDR2 from the germline V gene are SGHDT and YYEEEE. The ends lost 5 bases at V and 7 bases at J; junction bases unmatched: 6. The CDR3 here is CASSSGLAGANIQYF. CDR3 DNA: TGTGCCAGCAGTTCCGGACTAGCGGGGGCCAACATTCAGTACTTC.

The genes are TRBV7-3 and TRBJ2-5; maybe TRBD2 (6 bases). CDR3 size: 15 residues. V was pared by 3 bases and J by 2 bases, with 13 bases between. CDR1 is SGHTA and CDR2 is FQGTGA in the germline V gene. The CDR3 DNA reads TGTGCCAGCAGCTTCGGGGGAACAACACAAGAGACCCAGTACTTC. Translation gives CASSFGGTTQETQYF.

The V gene is TRBV11-3, the J gene TRBJ2-5; TRBD2 aligns across 9 bases. Germline CDR1 SGHNT, CDR2 YENEEA. The J segment lost 9 bases and the V segment lost 2 bases, leaving 4 bases of the junction unmatched. This CDR3 is 13 amino acids long. CDR3 loop: CASSLLSGGSQYF. The CDR3 nucleotides read TGTGCCAGCAGCTTACTTAGCGGGGGATCCCAGTACTTC.